Described below is a single T cell receptor (beta chain) sequence and its context. Antigen unknown. PCR amplification relied on 60 Vbeta primers (plus 13 Jbeta primers). The data were produced by immunoSEQ multiplex PCR, yet TCRdb's version contains in-frame clones alone and is incomplete. Seen here are more than 85,000 clones, 76% observed once, and the top ten hold roughly 13%. The data stem from a study of cytomegalovirus exposure and HLA in healthy donors. Study-level points and caveats: The availability of immune exposure information extended only to CMV serostatus. TCR beta sequences reportedly predicted most subjects' HLA-A and HLA-B alleles accurately.

The junction had 7 bases not matched to a gene; V was cut back by 6 bases and J by 9 bases. This CDR3 spans 13 amino acids. Germline CDR1 SQVTM, CDR2 ANQGSEA. The specimen sequenced was PBMCs. The chain uses TRBV29-1 and TRBJ2-1, with 11 bases fitting TRBD1. The origin of this receptor is a man younger than 40 in good health and CMV-seropositive. This CDR3 is CSVPDRGLGEQFF. In nucleotides, the CDR3 is TGCAGCGTCCCGGACAGGGGGCTTGGTGAGCAGTTCTTC.